One and the same sample provided the 15 T cell receptor beta chains below, sequenced in a study of blood T cell repertoires in COVID-19. Clones were read by immunoSEQ multiplex PCR, and TCRdb kept only the in-frame ones, dropping some. This table has about 98,000 clones, 70% to 80% appearing once. Input material: peripheral blood. These receptors originate from a man aged 65 to 85 with acute or convalescent COVID-19.

This rearrangement joins TRBV20-1 to TRBJ1-2; 8 nucleotides align to TRBD1. This CDR3 has 9 amino acids. CDR1 is DFQATT and CDR2 is SNEGSKA in the germline V gene (reference sequence). The CDR3 nucleotides are TGCCGGACAGGGAACGGCTACACCTTC. It is translated as CRTGNGYTF.

The V call is TRBV4-3, the J call TRBJ2-3, with 8 bases identical to TRBD2. The junction had 10 bases not matched to a gene; V was cut back by 0 bases and J by 5 bases. This CDR3 is 17 amino acids long. In germline, CDR1 is LGHNA, CDR2 YSLEER. The CDR3 DNA reads as TGCGCCAGCAGCCAAGAATCGTCTAGCGGGCGACTAGATACGCAGTATTTT. Its translation is CASSQESSSGRLDTQYF.

The chain joins TRBV6-2 or TRBV6-3 to TRBJ2-7, with 11 bases identical to TRBD1. From germline, CDR1 is MNHEY and CDR2 SVGEGT. The CDR3 contains 14 residues. After removal of 2 bases from V and 3 bases from J, the junction contained 0 bases not matched to a gene. CDR3 sequence reads: CASSYGTGGYEQYF. The CDR3 DNA reads TGTGCCAGCAGTTACGGGACAGGGGGCTACGAGCAGTACTTC.

This chain links TRBV27 with TRBJ2-1; TRBD2 matches 9 bases. The germline V gene encodes CDR1 MNHEY and CDR2 SMNVEV (reference sequence). V lost 2 bases, J lost 5 bases, and 10 bases stayed unmatched. The CDR3 length is 17 residues. The CDR3 region is CASSLLFSGRIDNEQFF. CDR3 DNA sequence: TGTGCCAGCAGTTTACTCTTTAGCGGGAGAATCGACAATGAGCAGTTCTTC.

The chain employs TRBV7-2 and TRBJ2-7; 10 bases line up with TRBD1. Trimming cost V 2 bases and J 6 bases; bases outside gene matches: 7. The CDR3 has 15 residues. The germline CDR1 and CDR2 sequences are SGHTA and FQGNSA. CDR3 in amino acids: CASSLRSGTGVEQYF. DNA for the CDR3: TGTGCCAGCAGCTTAAGGTCCGGGACAGGGGTCGAGCAGTACTTC.

This chain joins TRBV18 and TRBJ2-2, with TRBD1 as a possible D gene (6 bases). Trimming removed 5 bases from V and 2 bases from J, with 12 bases in between. CDR1 is KGHSH, CDR2 LQKENI, per germline. The CDR3 loop spans 15 amino acids. The chain's CDR3 is CASSASGANTGELFF. The CDR3 DNA sequence: TGTGCCAGCTCAGCGTCAGGGGCTAACACCGGGGAGCTGTTTTTT.

This clone was detected only once. The rearrangement links TRBV7-9 to TRBJ2-7; D might be TRBD1 (6 bases). With 5 bases removed from V and 2 bases from J, the gap between germline ends came to 10 bases. Per germline, CDR1 SEHNR and CDR2 FQNEAQ (reference sequence). This CDR3 spans 13 amino acids. DNA of the CDR3: TGTGCCAGCAGCCCCAGGGGTCCCTACGAGCAGTACTTC. This sequence encodes CASSPRGPYEQYF. The full variable domain, its missing parts supplied by reference TRBV7-9 and TRBJ2-7, is DTGVSQNPRHKITKRGQNVTFRCDPISEHNRLYWYRQTLGQGPEFLTYFQNEAQLEKSRLLSDRFSAERPKGSFSTLEIQRTEQGDSAMYLCASSPRGPYEQYFGPGTRLTVT.

This chain links TRBV27 with TRBJ2-7; maybe TRBD2 (6 bases). Germline values: CDR1 MNHEY, CDR2 SMNVEV (reference sequence). The V and J ends lost 7 bases and 6 bases respectively, with 13 bases between them. This CDR3 region has 12 residues. The CDR3 bases are TGTGCCAGCAATCGGGAGCGGGCCGAGCAGTACTTC. Protein: CASNRERAEQYF.

V is TRBV28 and J is TRBJ2-5; D perhaps matches TRBD2 (6 bases). Per the germline V gene, CDR1 is MDHEN and CDR2 is SYDVKM. The CDR3 loop spans 18 amino acids. Between the trimmed V and J ends, which lost 1 base and 1 base, there was a span of 19 bases. The CDR3 coding sequence is TGTGCCAGCAGTTTATTCCCTGCCAAGCGGGCCTCCCAAGAGACCCAGTACTTC. Residues: CASSLFPAKRASQETQYF.

V and J are TRBV2 and TRBJ2-2; 7 positions agree with TRBD2. Germline assignment: CDR1 SNHLY and CDR2 FYNNEI. The V gene end was trimmed by 8 bases and the J gene end by 5 bases; junction bases not matched to a gene: 8. The CDR3 is 14 residues long. The CDR3: CASPEGGRTGELFF. The CDR3 DNA is TGTGCCAGCCCCGAGGGAGGGCGTACCGGGGAGCTGTTTTTT.

This chain uses TRBV6-5 with TRBJ2-7; 8 nucleotides agree with TRBD1. Germline V CDR1 and CDR2: MNHEY, SVGAGI. The CDR3 runs to 15 residues. J gave up 6 bases and V 2 bases, and 9 bases lay outside the gene matches. The CDR3 bases are TGTGCCAGCAGTTACGGACAGGGTTGGAGAAGCGAGCAGTACTTC. Amino acids: CASSYGQGWRSEQYF.

The gene calls are TRBV7-9 and TRBJ2-3, with no clear D. The CDR3 is 12 residues long. V was pared by 5 bases and J by 4 bases, with 7 bases between. The germline V gene has CDR1 SEHNR and CDR2 FQNEAQ (reference sequence). The CDR3 reads CASSPPADTQYF. The CDR3 DNA is TGTGCCAGCAGCCCTCCGGCAGATACGCAGTATTTT.

J is TRBJ2-3 and V is TRBV7-8; the match to TRBD1 covers 10 bases. CDR1 and CDR2 (germline): SGHVS, FQNEAQ. Trimming cost V 5 bases and J 6 bases; bases outside gene matches: 8. The CDR3 runs 15 residues. The CDR3 protein is CASSAPGQGRDTQYF. In DNA, the CDR3 is TGTGCCAGCAGCGCGCCGGGACAGGGGCGGGATACGCAGTATTTT.

On this clone itself: Compared with germline, one end of the junction differs, possibly owing to a read error. V and J are TRBV6-2 or TRBV6-3 and TRBJ1-5; possibly TRBD1 for D (6 bases). The germline V gene encodes CDR1 MNHEY and CDR2 SVGEGT. This CDR3 is 13 amino acids long. The CDR3 region is CASSYFSGQPPHF. The CDR3 coding sequence is TGTGCCAGCAGTTACTTCTCGGGACAACCCCCGCATTTT.

The J gene is TRBJ2-2, the V gene TRBV5-1; a possible D gene is TRBD1 (5 bases). The CDR3 sequence is 15 residues long. Germline-derived CDR1 and CDR2 are SGHRS and YFSETQ. Deletions cut 2 bases from V and 0 bases from J, with 8 bases between. CDR3 sequence: CASSLGHTNTGELFF. CDR3 sequence (DNA): TGCGCCAGCAGCTTAGGACACACGAACACCGGGGAGCTGTTTTTT. Combining the CDR3 with reference TRBV5-1 and TRBJ2-2 gives the whole variable domain KAGVTQTPRYLIKTRGQQVTLSCSPISGHRSVSWYQQTPGQGLQFLFEYFSETQRNKGNFPGRFSGRQFSNSRSEMNVSTLELGDSALYLCASSLGHTNTGELFFGEGSRLTVL.